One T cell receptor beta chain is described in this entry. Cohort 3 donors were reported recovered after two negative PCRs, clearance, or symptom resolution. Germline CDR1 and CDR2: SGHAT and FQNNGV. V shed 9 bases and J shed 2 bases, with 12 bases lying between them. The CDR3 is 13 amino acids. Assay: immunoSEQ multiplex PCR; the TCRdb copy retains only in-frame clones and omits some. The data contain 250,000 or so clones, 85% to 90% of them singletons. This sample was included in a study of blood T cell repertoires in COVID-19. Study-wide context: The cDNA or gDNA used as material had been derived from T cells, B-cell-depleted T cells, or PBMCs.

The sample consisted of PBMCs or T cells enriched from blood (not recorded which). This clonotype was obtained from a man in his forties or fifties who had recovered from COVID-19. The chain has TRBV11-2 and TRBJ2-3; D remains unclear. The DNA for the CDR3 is TGTGCCAGTTGCAAACAGTACACAGATACGCAGTATTTT. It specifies CASCKQYTDTQYF.